One and the same sample provided the 13 T cell receptor beta chains below, sequenced in a study of blood T cell repertoires in COVID-19. Sequencing was performed with immunoSEQ multiplex PCR; in TCRdb, only in-frame clones are kept and a portion is missing. The sample lists 180,000 or so clones; roughly 89% were seen once. Sequenced sample: peripheral blood. Receptor source: a man in his fifties or sixties with acute or convalescent COVID-19.

This chain links TRBV7-6 with TRBJ2-5; TRBD1 might be the D (6 bases). Germline V lookup: CDR1 SGHVS, CDR2 FNYEAQ. Trimming cost V 5 bases and J 1 base, with 14 bases left between them. The CDR3 runs to 15 residues. Here the CDR3 DNA reads TGTGCCAGCAGCCAGCTGGACAGAACCCAAGAGACCCAGTACTTC. This codes for CASSQLDRTQETQYF. Full variable domain (rest looked up from reference TRBV7-6 and TRBJ2-5): GAGVSQSPRYKVTKRGQDVALRCDPISGHVSLYWYRQALGQGPEFLTYFNYEAQQDKSGLPNDRFSAERPEGSISTLTIQRTEQRDSAMYRCASSQLDRTQETQYFGPGTRLLVL.

This rearrangement joins TRBV5-4 to TRBJ2-3; tentatively, D is TRBD2 (7 bases). Germline CDR1 reads SGHNT; CDR2 reads YYREEE (reference sequence). The CDR3 loop spans 17 amino acids. The V end lost 4 bases, the J end lost 3 bases, and 21 bases lay between the germline ends. CDR3 nucleotide sequence: TGTGCCAGCAGCATCCAACTCGGGGGGCCGGATACAGATACGCAGTATTTT. This sequence encodes CASSIQLGGPDTDTQYF.

The V call is TRBV6-5, the J call TRBJ1-2; 7 bases align to TRBD1. The CDR3 is 14 amino acids. V gave up 3 bases and J gave up 7 bases; unmatched junction bases: 8. Germline V gene lookup returns CDR1 MNHEY and CDR2 SVGAGI. CDR3 loop: CASSYFDRASGYTF. Here the CDR3 DNA reads TGTGCCAGCAGTTATTTCGACAGGGCTAGTGGCTACACCTTC.

The rearrangement links TRBV28 to TRBJ2-1; TRBD2 is a possible D gene (6 bases). The ends were cut back, 5 bases at V and 4 bases at J, with 18 bases in the middle. The length of the CDR3 is 16 residues. Looked up from germline, CDR1 is MDHEN and CDR2 is SYDVKM. The CDR3 here is CASSTAGQPGYNEQFF. For the CDR3, the DNA is TGTGCCAGCAGTACCGCGGGGCAGCCGGGATACAATGAGCAGTTCTTC.

The chain has TRBV3-1 (or the pseudogene TRBV3-2) and TRBJ1-2; 9 bases match TRBD1. With V trimmed by 0 bases and J by 2 bases, 4 bases remained unmatched. Germline loops: CDR1 LGHDT, CDR2 YNNKEL (reference sequence). The CDR3 length is 16 residues. CDR3 sequence reads: CASSQDTGGWNYGYTF. The CDR3 DNA reads TGTGCCAGCAGCCAAGATACAGGGGGCTGGAACTATGGCTACACCTTC.

The V call is TRBV3-1 (or the pseudogene TRBV3-2), the J call TRBJ2-5; D gene ambiguous. CDR1 and CDR2 (germline): LGHDT, YNNKEL (reference sequence). CDR3 size: 16 residues. Trimming cost V 0 bases and J 6 bases, with 17 bases left between them. DNA for the CDR3: TGTGCCAGCAGCCAAGAACGAGTAGCCGGAGCCCAGACCCAGTACTTC. Its translation is CASSQERVAGAQTQYF.

The rearrangement links TRBV30 to TRBJ2-7; 8 bases are a match to TRBD2. Germline CDR1 and CDR2: GTSNPN and SVGIG (reference sequence). The CDR3 has 13 amino acids. The ends lost 3 bases at V and 6 bases at J; junction bases unmatched: 7. DNA for the CDR3: TGTGCCTGGAGGGCCGCGGGGGGTGGCGAGCAGTACTTC. Translating it yields CAWRAAGGGEQYF.

J is TRBJ2-1 and V is TRBV28, with TRBD2 matching over 15 bases. This CDR3 is 20 amino acids long. Trimming took 0 bases from V and 0 from J; bases not matched to a gene: 6. The germline V gene encodes CDR1 MDHEN and CDR2 SYDVKM. The CDR3 loop reads CASSLWGLAGGSSSYNEQFF. The DNA for the CDR3 is TGTGCCAGCAGTTTATGGGGACTAGCGGGAGGTTCGAGCTCCTACAATGAGCAGTTCTTC.

V usage is TRBV19 and J usage is TRBJ1-5; 9 bases are a match to TRBD1. In germline, CDR1 is LNHDA, CDR2 SQIVND (reference sequence). This CDR3 region has 15 residues. Germline trimming cut 5 bases from V and 5 bases from J; bases unmatched to any gene: 7. The CDR3 region has the DNA TGTGCCAGTAGTGTACAGGGGGCGGTCGATCAGCCCCAGCATTTT. Translation: CASSVQGAVDQPQHF.

The V call is TRBV27, the J call TRBJ1-5; 7 positions agree with TRBD1. Per the germline V gene, CDR1 is MNHEY and CDR2 is SMNVEV (reference sequence). The CDR3 is 11 amino acids. The trim removed 4 bases at V and 12 bases at J, leaving 3 bases unmatched. CDR3 loop: CASSSGQVQHF. The DNA for the CDR3 is TGTGCCAGCAGTTCCGGACAGGTCCAGCATTTT.

The rearrangement links TRBV15 to TRBJ2-3; 8 positions agree with TRBD2. Trimming cost V 2 bases and J 2 bases; bases outside gene matches: 6. The CDR3 sequence is 16 residues long. The germline V gene has CDR1 LNHNV and CDR2 YYDKDF (reference sequence). The CDR3, as DNA: TGTGCCACCAGCAGATCAACTAGCGGCAACACAGATACGCAGTATTTT. Its translation is CATSRSTSGNTDTQYF.

The chain employs TRBV6-5 and TRBJ1-1, with a tentative D call TRBD1 (6 bases). CDR1 and CDR2 from the germline V gene are MNHEY and SVGAGI. The CDR3 extends over 14 amino acids. Trimming removed 2 bases from V and 6 bases from J, with 13 bases in between. The chain's CDR3 is CASSYRGLRAEAFF. CDR3 DNA: TGTGCCAGCAGTTACAGGGGGTTACGCGCTGAAGCTTTCTTT.

This clone was seen only once. CDR3 region: CASSESGYSTDTQYF. CDR3 nucleotide sequence: TGTGCCAGCAGTGAGAGCGGGTATAGCACAGATACGCAGTATTTT. This chain joins TRBV2 and TRBJ2-3; possibly TRBD2 for D (6 bases). The CDR3 consists of 15 residues. Per germline, CDR1 SNHLY and CDR2 FYNNEI. V gave up 3 bases and J gave up 0 bases, with 10 bases separating them.